A selection of T cell receptor beta chains follows, all from one sample in a study of technical replicates of blood from a few donors. Clones were read by immunoSEQ multiplex PCR, and TCRdb kept only the in-frame ones, dropping some. The sample has over 70,000 clones, approximately 96% seen once. Specimen: T cells isolated from PBMCs. The receptors derive from a human donor in good health. Both conserved end residues are part of each CDR3. Each record gives: clone size, V gene, J gene, CDR3 protein. Clone sizes are given selectively: once, few, many, or a class where the clone is expanded.

size: once
V: TRBV9
J: TRBJ1-1
CDR3: CASSTPSVWGSRETSRNTEAFF

size: .
V: TRBV6-6
J: TRBJ1-1
CDR3: CASSSTTGENTEAFF

size: once
V: TRBV11-2
J: TRBJ1-3
CDR3: CASSPAGGGSSGNTIYF

size: .
V: TRBV7-9
J: TRBJ2-2
CDR3: CASSSHPTGKGNTGELFF

size: .
V: TRBV2
J: TRBJ1-3
CDR3: CASSPETGLSGNTIYF

size: .
V: TRBV25-1
J: TRBJ2-7
CDR3: CASSTGYEQYF

size: .
V: TRBV12-5
J: TRBJ1-1
CDR3: CASARGLTEAFF

size: .
V: TRBV2
J: TRBJ2-3
CDR3: CASTPDGISDTQYF

size: .
V: TRBV7-6
J: TRBJ2-7
CDR3: CASSSGQAPNEQYF

size: .
V: TRBV5-1
J: TRBJ2-3
CDR3: CASSAWGGPTDTQYF

size: .
V: TRBV27
J: TRBJ2-1
CDR3: CASSLSGLAGGGGRVNEQFF

size: .
V: TRBV5-8
J: TRBJ2-7
CDR3: CASSLFGGAYEQYF

size: .
V: TRBV18
J: TRBJ1-2
CDR3: CASSPLVGGQDYGYTF

size: .
V: TRBV6-1
J: TRBJ1-5
CDR3: CASGVERNQPQHF

size: .
V: TRBV2
J: TRBJ1-5
CDR3: CASTGADRATQPQHF

size: .
V: TRBV5-1
J: TRBJ2-4
CDR3: CASSLRGGTGDIQYF

size: .
V: TRBV2
J: TRBJ2-3
CDR3: CASSEMGQDTDTQYF

size: .
V: TRBV11-3
J: TRBJ2-7
CDR3: CASSLGGIRDEQYF

size: .
V: TRBV5-1
J: TRBJ1-2
CDR3: CASSFTGGYGYTF

size: .
V: TRBV7-8
J: TRBJ2-2
CDR3: CASSLRRTPNTGELFF

size: .
V: TRBV19
J: TRBJ1-1
CDR3: CASSLLEVSAEAFF

size: once
V: TRBV27
J: TRBJ2-6
CDR3: CASSLRVPGANVLTF

size: .
V: TRBV5-4
J: TRBJ1-2
CDR3: CASNSGGGSGYTF

size: .
V: TRBV15
J: TRBJ1-4
CDR3: CATSRDRGGEKLFF

size: once
V: TRBV6-1
J: TRBJ2-3
CDR3: CASSSYRGLTDTQYF

size: once
V: TRBV2
J: TRBJ1-5
CDR3: CASRGRGPINQPQHF

size: .
V: TRBV7-6
J: TRBJ2-5
CDR3: CASSAPGTGEETQYF

size: .
V: TRBV5-1
J: TRBJ1-1
CDR3: CASSTRNRADNTEAFF

size: .
V: TRBV29-1
J: TRBJ2-3
CDR3: CSVRTSGEYTDTQYF

size: .
V: TRBV14
J: TRBJ2-2
CDR3: CASSHTGEPRTGELFF

size: once
V: TRBV29-1
J: TRBJ2-5
CDR3: CSVYPVRETQYF

size: .
V: TRBV10-2
J: TRBJ1-2
CDR3: CASSDVTGALGGYTF